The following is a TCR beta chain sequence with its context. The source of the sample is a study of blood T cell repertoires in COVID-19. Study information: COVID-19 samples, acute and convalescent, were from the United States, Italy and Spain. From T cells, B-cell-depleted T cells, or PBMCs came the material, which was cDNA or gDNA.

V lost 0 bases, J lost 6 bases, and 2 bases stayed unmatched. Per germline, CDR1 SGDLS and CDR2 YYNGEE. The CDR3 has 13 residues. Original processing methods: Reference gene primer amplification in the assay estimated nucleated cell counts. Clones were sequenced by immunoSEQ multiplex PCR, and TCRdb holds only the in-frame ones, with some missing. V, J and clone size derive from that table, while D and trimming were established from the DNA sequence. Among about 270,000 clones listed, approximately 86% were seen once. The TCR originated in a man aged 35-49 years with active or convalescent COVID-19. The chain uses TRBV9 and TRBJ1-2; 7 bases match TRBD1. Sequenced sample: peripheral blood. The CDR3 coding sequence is TGTGCCAGCAGCGTAGGAACAGGGGATGGCTACACCTTC. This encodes CASSVGTGDGYTF.